The rows below give T cell receptor beta chains drawn from one sample of a study of T-cell memory formation after mild COVID-19. From the 5' RACE reads, TCRdb called clonotypes with MiXCR, one entry per CDR3 protein. Of hundreds of thousands of distinct CDR3 sequences listed, roughly a quarter are singletons. The material sequenced was PBMCs or a T cell subset sorted from them (not recorded which). These receptors originate from an adult woman who had mild COVID-19 (a few samples of this study predate the infection). Cell type and time point are not known. Each CDR3 is given with its conserved first and last residue. The D gene is left open where the match is weak. Size is stated for part of the rows, as once, few or many counts, or as a class when the clone is expanded.

clone_size: -
d_call: TRBD1
v_call: TRBV5-1
j_call: TRBJ2-1
cdr3_aa: CASSYEGQGAGIEQFF
cdr3_nt: TGCGCCAGCAGTTACGAAGGACAGGGGGCAGGTATTGAGCAGTTCTTC

clone_size: few
d_call: -
v_call: TRBV29-1
j_call: TRBJ1-1
cdr3_aa: CSPRTAGTEAFF
cdr3_nt: TGCAGCCCCCGGACAGCAGGGACTGAAGCTTTCTTT

clone_size: -
d_call: -
v_call: TRBV5-1
j_call: TRBJ1-4
cdr3_aa: CASYPGASTNEKLFF
cdr3_nt: TGCGCCAGCTACCCAGGTGCCTCAACTAATGAAAAACTGTTTTTT

clone_size: -
d_call: -
v_call: TRBV24-1
j_call: TRBJ2-1
cdr3_aa: CATTGNSYNEQFF
cdr3_nt: TGTGCCACCACGGGTAATTCCTACAATGAGCAGTTCTTC

clone_size: many
d_call: -
v_call: TRBV7-2
j_call: TRBJ1-2
cdr3_aa: CASSLFGVAAKNYGYTF
cdr3_nt: TGTGCCAGCAGCTTATTCGGCGTGGCAGCAAAAAACTATGGCTACACCTTC

clone_size: few
d_call: -
v_call: TRBV7-8
j_call: TRBJ2-5
cdr3_aa: CASSLAPGSQYF
cdr3_nt: TGTGCCAGCAGCTTAGCGCCGGGATCCCAGTACTTC

clone_size: few
d_call: -
v_call: TRBV15
j_call: TRBJ2-7
cdr3_aa: CATRRARESYEQYF
cdr3_nt: TGTGCCACCCGTAGGGCACGGGAATCCTACGAGCAGTACTTC

clone_size: few
d_call: -
v_call: TRBV4-3
j_call: TRBJ2-1
cdr3_aa: CASSEEGAYEQFF
cdr3_nt: TGCGCCAGCAGCGAAGAGGGTGCGTATGAGCAGTTCTTC

clone_size: -
d_call: -
v_call: TRBV12-3/TRBV12-4
j_call: TRBJ1-2
cdr3_aa: CASTRRTDYGYTF
cdr3_nt: TGTGCCAGCACCAGAAGGACAGACTATGGCTACACCTTC

clone_size: few
d_call: -
v_call: TRBV7-8
j_call: TRBJ1-5
cdr3_aa: CASSPRRSGSGQPQHF
cdr3_nt: TGTGCCAGCAGCCCGCGTCGGTCAGGGTCGGGACAGCCCCAGCATTTT

clone_size: few
d_call: TRBD1
v_call: TRBV7-7
j_call: TRBJ2-7
cdr3_aa: CASSAAQGAIEQYF
cdr3_nt: TGTGCCAGCAGCGCCGCACAGGGGGCAATTGAGCAGTACTTC

clone_size: few
d_call: -
v_call: TRBV10-3
j_call: TRBJ2-1
cdr3_aa: CAISDPGGGRVAYNEQFF
cdr3_nt: TGTGCCATCAGTGACCCCGGCGGGGGCAGGGTGGCCTACAATGAGCAGTTCTTC

clone_size: -
d_call: -
v_call: TRBV7-9
j_call: TRBJ2-5
cdr3_aa: CASSLNPYSIPPGTQYF
cdr3_nt: TGTGCCAGCAGCTTAAATCCATACTCGATCCCCCCGGGGACCCAGTACTTC

clone_size: -
d_call: -
v_call: TRBV29-1
j_call: TRBJ2-1
cdr3_aa: CSVEPGGGNEQFF
cdr3_nt: TGCAGCGTTGAACCGGGGGGCGGGAATGAGCAGTTCTTC

clone_size: -
d_call: -
v_call: TRBV10-3
j_call: TRBJ2-7
cdr3_aa: CAPLGEQYF
cdr3_nt: TGTGCCCCGTTGGGCGAGCAGTACTTC

clone_size: -
d_call: TRBD1
v_call: TRBV19
j_call: TRBJ2-7
cdr3_aa: CASSNPGGSSYEQYF
cdr3_nt: TGTGCCAGTAGTAACCCAGGGGGCAGCTCCTACGAGCAGTACTTC